The 21 T cell receptor beta chains below were found in one sample sequenced in a study of blood T cell repertoires in COVID-19. Clones were read by immunoSEQ multiplex PCR, and TCRdb kept only the in-frame ones, dropping some. In the table there are about 500,000 clones, roughly nine tenths of which are singletons. Sequencing input: peripheral blood. The source is a woman aged 45-65 years with COVID-19, enrolled during active disease.

This CDR3 is CASRPTSIMNTEAFF. CDR3 bases: TGTGCCAGTCGCCCGACATCGATCATGAACACTGAAGCTTTCTTT. The V and J genes are TRBV19 and TRBJ1-1; D gene unclear. Germline V CDR1 and CDR2: LNHDA, SQIVND (reference sequence). The V end was cut by 8 bases, the J end by 0 bases, with 16 bases between. The CDR3 runs 15 residues. Full variable domain (missing parts from reference TRBV19 and TRBJ1-1): DGGITQSPKYLFRKEGQNVTLSCEQNLNHDAMYWYRQDPGQGLRLIYYSQIVNDFQKGDIAEGYSVSREKKESFPLTVTSAQKNPTAFYLCASRPTSIMNTEAFFGQGTRLTVV.

The chain combines TRBV30 with TRBJ2-3; D perhaps matches TRBD2 (5 bases). V lost 0 bases and J lost 3, with 7 bases in between. CDR1 GTSNPN and CDR2 SVGIG come from the germline V gene (reference sequence). The CDR3 consists of 13 residues. CDR3 sequence: CAWSVGSTDTQYF. In DNA form, the CDR3 reads TGTGCCTGGAGTGTAGGGAGTACAGATACGCAGTATTTT. Full variable domain (rest looked up from reference TRBV30 and TRBJ2-3): SQTIHQWPATLVQPVGSPLSLECTVEGTSNPNLYWYRQAAGRGLQLLFYSVGIGQISSEVPQNLSASRPQDRQFILSSKKLLLSDSGFYLCAWSVGSTDTQYFGPGTRLTVL.

The J gene is TRBJ2-5, the V gene TRBV7-2, with 7 bases that match TRBD2. V lost 1 base to trimming and J lost 5 bases; unmatched junction nucleotides: 7. The CDR3 consists of 15 residues. From germline, CDR1 is SGHTA and CDR2 FQGNSA. CDR3 residues: CASSLVGGGWETQYF. CDR3 nucleotides: TGTGCCAGCAGCTTAGTAGGCGGGGGTTGGGAGACCCAGTACTTC.

The J gene is TRBJ2-7, the V gene TRBV7-9; 7 bases align to TRBD2. Germline assignment: CDR1 SEHNR and CDR2 FQNEAQ (reference sequence). V dropped 3 bases and J dropped 3; count of bases not matched to a gene: 5. The CDR3 runs to 14 residues. CDR3 DNA: TGTGCCAGCAGCTTGGACGGACTAGTCTACGAGCAGTACTTC. This sequence encodes CASSLDGLVYEQYF.

The chain recombines TRBV30 with TRBJ1-5; 8 bases map to TRBD1. The ends lost 2 bases at V and 4 bases at J; junction bases unmatched: 4. The CDR3 extends over 14 amino acids. Germline loops: CDR1 GTSNPN, CDR2 SVGIG (reference sequence). The CDR3 protein is CAWSTGQDNQPQHF. CDR3 nucleotides: TGTGCCTGGAGTACGGGACAGGATAATCAGCCCCAGCATTTT.

V and J are TRBV15 and TRBJ2-2; 9 bases align to TRBD1. With V trimmed by 3 bases and J by 6 bases, 11 bases remained unmatched. CDR1 is LNHNV, CDR2 YYDKDF, per germline (reference sequence). This CDR3 is 17 amino acids long. CDR3 amino acids: CATSSPFRDRAAGELFF. Written as DNA, the CDR3 is TGTGCCACCAGCAGTCCCTTCCGGGACAGGGCGGCCGGGGAGCTGTTTTTT.

The CDR3: CASSLTPLAGGIEQFF. The CDR3 DNA sequence: TGTGCCAGCAGCTTAACTCCCCTAGCGGGGGGTATTGAGCAGTTCTTC. The gene calls are TRBV7-3 and TRBJ2-1, with TRBD2 matching over 11 bases. The CDR3 sequence is 16 residues long. V trimming: 0 bases; J trimming: 9 bases; junction bases outside the gene matches: 7. The V gene's germline CDR1 is SGHTA and CDR2 FQGTGA.

The chain links TRBV6-5 to TRBJ1-4; weak D call: TRBD1 (5 bases). The CDR3 extends over 15 amino acids. V was cut by 5 bases and J by 5 bases, with 15 bases left in between. Germline values: CDR1 MNHEY, CDR2 SVGAGI. CDR3 sequence reads: CASSPGGGVNEKLFF. The DNA for the CDR3 is TGTGCCAGCAGTCCAGGCGGGGGAGTGAATGAAAAACTGTTTTTT.

The V call is TRBV12-3 or TRBV12-4, the J call TRBJ1-6; D is ambiguous. V was trimmed by 3 bases and J by 10 bases, leaving 7 bases between them. The CDR3 extends over 12 amino acids. The CDR3: CASSFPVSPLHF. The DNA of the CDR3 is TGTGCCAGCAGTTTCCCCGTCTCACCCCTCCACTTT.

This chain's CDR3 is CASSRATATDTQYF. The CDR3 DNA sequence: TGTGCCAGCAGCCGGGCGACAGCCACAGATACGCAGTATTTT. The chain has TRBV16 and TRBJ2-3; tentative D call: TRBD1 (5 bases). The V end was cut by 4 bases, the J end by 2 bases, with 10 bases between. The CDR3 is made up of 14 amino acids. Germline V CDR1 and CDR2: KGHSY, FQNENV.

The genes are TRBV6-5 and TRBJ1-2; D possibly corresponds to TRBD1 (5 bases). This CDR3 has 13 residues. V lost 6 bases, J lost 2 bases, and 10 bases lay in between. From germline, CDR1 is MNHEY and CDR2 SVGAGI. CDR3 nucleotide sequence: TGTGCCAGCAGCCGGACACCCAACTATGGCTACACCTTC. This gives the protein CASSRTPNYGYTF.

This clone has just a few counts. This sample includes further DNA sequences coding for the same CDR3. The chain joins TRBV9 to TRBJ1-1, with a possible D match to TRBD1 (5 bases). V shed 0 bases and J shed 0 bases, with 9 bases lying between them. The germline gives CDR1 SGDLS, CDR2 YYNGEE. This CDR3 spans 15 amino acids. CDR3 in amino acids: CASSVGGGVNTEAFF. The CDR3 region has the DNA TGTGCCAGCAGCGTAGGAGGAGGGGTGAACACTGAAGCTTTCTTT.

The chain joins TRBV21-1 to TRBJ2-1; TRBD1 is taken as the D call from the table, unchecked against the DNA. TRBV21-1 is a pseudogene locus. This CDR3 region has 16 residues. CDR3: CASTLKGKGAYNEQFF. In DNA, the CDR3 is TGTGCCAGCACCCTAAAGGGGAAGGGTGCCTACAATGAGCAGTTCTTC.

V usage is TRBV3-1 (or the pseudogene TRBV3-2) and J usage is TRBJ2-7, with a possible D match to TRBD1 (6 bases). This CDR3 is 15 amino acids long. The V end was cut by 1 base, the J end by 3 bases, with 13 bases between. Germline CDR1 is LGHDT and CDR2 is YNNKEL (reference sequence). CDR3 in DNA: TGTGCCAGCAGCCAAGGAGCTCAGGGGAGCTACGAGCAGTACTTC. Protein product: CASSQGAQGSYEQYF.

This rearrangement joins TRBV11-3 to TRBJ2-3; maybe TRBD2 (6 bases). V lost 5 bases to trimming and J lost 0 bases, with 9 bases between them. Germline values: CDR1 SGHNT, CDR2 YENEEA. CDR3 length: 14 amino acids. The CDR3 protein is CASSPGLSTDTQYF. As DNA, the CDR3 is TGTGCCAGCAGCCCGGGACTCAGCACAGATACGCAGTATTTT.

This chain connects TRBV5-6 to TRBJ2-7; 7 bases match TRBD1. This CDR3 contains 12 residues. In germline, CDR1 is SGHDT, CDR2 YYEEEE. J gave up 7 bases and V 5 bases, and 6 bases lay outside the gene matches. The DNA of the CDR3 is TGTGCCAGCAGGGAGTTGACAGGGGAGCAGTACTTC. It encodes CASRELTGEQYF.

The CDR3 region is CASSLWGVEAFF. In DNA form, the CDR3 reads TGTGCCAGCAGCTTGTGGGGGGTTGAAGCTTTCTTT. The chain links TRBV5-5 to TRBJ1-1; weak D call: TRBD1 (5 bases). The ends were cut back, 1 base at V and 7 bases at J, with 8 bases in the middle. Germline assignment: CDR1 SGHKS and CDR2 YYEKEE (reference sequence). The CDR3 has 12 residues.

J is TRBJ2-7 and V is TRBV5-1; 9 bases are a match to TRBD1. This CDR3 contains 16 residues. With 0 bases clipped from V and 5 bases from J, the junction kept 9 bases outside the gene matches. Per the germline V gene, CDR1 is SGHRS and CDR2 is YFSETQ. The CDR3 DNA is TGCGCCAGCAGCTTGGGCCCGGGACAGGGATACCACGAGCAGTACTTC. Translation: CASSLGPGQGYHEQYF.

About this clone: A junction boundary mismatches the germline segment, possibly from a read error. V gene TRBV19 combines with J gene TRBJ2-2, with 10 bases fitting TRBD2. The CDR3 is made up of 15 amino acids. Per the germline V gene, CDR1 is LNHDA and CDR2 is SQIVND (reference sequence). The CDR3 DNA sequence: TGTGCCAGTAGAATAGCGGGGGGTTTCATCGGGGAGCTGTTTTTT. It is translated as CASRIAGGFIGELFF.

J is TRBJ1-1 and V is TRBV5-6; 7 bases map to TRBD1. This CDR3 has 14 amino acids. Germline CDR1 reads SGHDT; CDR2 reads YYEEEE. V trimming: 7 bases; J trimming: 3 bases; junction bases outside the gene matches: 9. The CDR3 is CASSLRGRDTEAFF. CDR3 nucleotide sequence: TGTGCCAGCTCCCTCAGGGGGAGAGACACTGAAGCTTTCTTT.

The J gene is TRBJ1-6, the V gene TRBV2, with D perhaps TRBD1 (5 bases). This CDR3 region has 13 residues. The germline V gene has CDR1 SNHLY and CDR2 FYNNEI. Trimming removed 3 bases from V and 9 bases from J, with 9 bases in between. The CDR3 nucleotides read TGTGCCAGCAGTGAGGGGCTTAGTTCACCCCTCCACTTT. Translating gives CASSEGLSSPLHF.